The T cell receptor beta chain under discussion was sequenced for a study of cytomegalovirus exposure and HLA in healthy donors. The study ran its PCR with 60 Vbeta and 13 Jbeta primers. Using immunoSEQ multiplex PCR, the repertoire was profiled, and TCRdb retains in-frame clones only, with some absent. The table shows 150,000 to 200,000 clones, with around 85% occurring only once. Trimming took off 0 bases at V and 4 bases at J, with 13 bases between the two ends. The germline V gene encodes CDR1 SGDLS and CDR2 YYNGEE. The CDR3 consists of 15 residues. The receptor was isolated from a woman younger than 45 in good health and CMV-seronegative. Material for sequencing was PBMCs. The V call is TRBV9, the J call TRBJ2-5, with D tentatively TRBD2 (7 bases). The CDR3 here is CASSVAGGGGETQYF. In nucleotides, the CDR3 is TGTGCCAGCAGCGTAGCTGGGGGAGGGGGAGAGACCCAGTACTTC.